Below are 16 T cell receptor beta chains sequenced from a single sample in a study of PD-L1 blockade in urothelial cancer. This table comes from immunoSEQ multiplex PCR, and its TCRdb copy is limited to in-frame clones, with some not included. Among 53,000 or so clones, around 88% were seen once, and the ten largest hold 15% to 20%. The material sequenced was PBMCs, taken around atezolizumab (anti-PD-L1) treatment. The origin of the receptors is a man aged 55 to 69 with urothelial cancer.

The chain employs TRBV7-3 and TRBJ2-3, with 13 bases fitting TRBD2. This CDR3 contains 17 residues. Trimming removed 5 bases from V and 1 base from J; junction bases left unmatched: 6. CDR1 is SGHTA and CDR2 is FQGTGA in the germline V gene. The CDR3 sequence: CASSHRLAGGGTDTQYF. DNA of the CDR3: TGTGCCAGCAGCCATCGACTAGCGGGAGGTGGCACAGATACGCAGTATTTT.

The chain links TRBV13 to TRBJ2-3; 9 bases match TRBD2. CDR3 length: 22 residues. The germline gives CDR1 PRHDT, CDR2 FYEKMQ (reference sequence). The trim removed 1 base at V and 4 bases at J, leaving 24 bases unmatched. The CDR3 DNA follows: TGTGCCAGCAGCTTAGCTTACCAAGACCTCTTGGGGGAGCGGGGGGTCGCAGATACGCAGTATTTT. Its translation is CASSLAYQDLLGERGVADTQYF. The whole variable domain, remainder taken from reference TRBV13 and TRBJ2-3, is AAGVIQSPRHLIKEKRETATLKCYPIPRHDTVYWYQQGPGQDPQFLISFYEKMQSDKGSIPDRFSAQQFSDYHSELNMSSLELGDSALYFCASSLAYQDLLGERGVADTQYFGPGTRLTVL.

In its sample, this clone was seen once. The chain is built from TRBV29-1 and TRBJ2-7, with 8 nucleotides matching TRBD1. J gave up 6 bases and V 3 bases, and 4 bases lay outside the gene matches. The germline V gene encodes CDR1 SQVTM and CDR2 ANQGSEA. The CDR3 is made up of 12 amino acids. CDR3 DNA: TGCAGCGTTGAGGACAGGGCCACCGAGCAGTACTTC. It specifies CSVEDRATEQYF.

This chain joins TRBV6-5 and TRBJ2-1; possibly TRBD1 for D (6 bases). The germline V gene encodes CDR1 MNHEY and CDR2 SVGAGI. The CDR3 sequence is 14 residues long. The V end lost 5 bases, the J end lost 4 bases, and 12 bases lay between the germline ends. The CDR3 region is CASSAWTVYNEQFF. The CDR3 DNA sequence: TGTGCCAGCAGTGCATGGACAGTTTACAATGAGCAGTTCTTC.

CDR3 residues: CASSPQTDSYEQYF. CDR3 coding DNA: TGTGCCAGCAGCCCCCAGACTGACTCCTACGAGCAGTACTTC. This chain links TRBV13 with TRBJ2-7; no reliable D call. Germline loops: CDR1 PRHDT, CDR2 FYEKMQ (reference sequence). This CDR3 is built from 14 residues. The V end lost 5 bases, the J end lost 0 bases, and 11 bases lay between the germline ends.

The chain employs TRBV30 and TRBJ1-2; a weak D match, TRBD1 (5 bases). V was shortened by 4 bases and J by 3 bases, with 12 bases between the two germline ends. This CDR3 region has 13 residues. Germline CDR1 is GTSNPN and CDR2 is SVGIG (reference sequence). The CDR3 DNA reads TGTGCCTGGAATAGGGGAGGCGACTATGGCTACACCTTC. It encodes CAWNRGGDYGYTF.

This clone was detected a few times. The gene calls are TRBV30 and TRBJ2-7; 8 bases fit TRBD1. In germline, CDR1 is GTSNPN, CDR2 SVGIG (reference sequence). V gave up 2 bases and J gave up 7 bases; unmatched junction bases: 13. The CDR3 runs to 15 residues. CDR3 loop: CAWSPGQGARREQYF. CDR3 bases: TGTGCCTGGAGTCCTGGACAGGGAGCAAGGAGGGAGCAGTACTTC.

The V call is TRBV19, the J call TRBJ1-2; TRBD1 matches at 7 bases. This CDR3 has 15 amino acids. The V segment lost 4 bases and the J segment 8 bases; nucleotides outside the gene matches: 13. The V gene's germline CDR1 is LNHDA and CDR2 SQIVND (reference sequence). CDR3 coding DNA: TGTGCCAGTAGTAAGCCCGATGCAGGGGGACGGGGCTACACCTTC. This encodes CASSKPDAGGRGYTF.

V and J are TRBV6-6 and TRBJ2-7; a weak D match, TRBD2 (5 bases). Germline lookup yields CDR1 MNHNY and CDR2 SVGAGI (reference sequence). The V and J ends lost 7 bases and 1 base respectively, with 17 bases between them. The CDR3 extends over 15 amino acids. This CDR3 is CASTEVRVVSYEQYF. The DNA of the CDR3 is TGTGCCAGCACCGAAGTGAGGGTAGTATCCTACGAGCAGTACTTC.

The chain uses TRBV18 and TRBJ2-3, with 9 bases matching TRBD1. The CDR3 is made up of 15 amino acids. V trimming: 5 bases; J trimming: 3 bases; junction bases outside the gene matches: 6. The germline V gene has CDR1 KGHSH and CDR2 LQKENI. This CDR3 reads CASSSGQGWTDTQYF. Written as DNA, the CDR3 is TGTGCCAGCTCATCGGGACAGGGTTGGACAGATACGCAGTATTTT.

The chain couples TRBV6-5 to TRBJ2-7, with 7 bases lining up with TRBD2. The CDR3 has 15 residues. V shed 8 bases, J shed 6 bases, and the junction held 16 bases outside the gene matches. Germline CDR1 and CDR2: MNHEY and SVGAGI. The CDR3 DNA sequence: TGTGCCAGCGCCCCCGGGGGGAGGGGTATCTTCGAGCAGTACTTC. This encodes CASAPGGRGIFEQYF.

The chain has TRBV19 and TRBJ1-5, with D hard to call. Germline CDR1 is LNHDA and CDR2 is SQIVND (reference sequence). The V and J ends lost 7 bases and 2 bases respectively, with 12 bases between them. This CDR3 has 14 residues. The DNA for the CDR3 is TGTGCCAGTACTCTCCCGGGTCGCAATCAGCCCCAGCATTTT. Encoded protein: CASTLPGRNQPQHF.

CDR3 DNA: TGTGCCAGCAGTTACTCGATTGGGACAGGCCATGAAAAACTGTTTTTT. This translates into CASSYSIGTGHEKLFF. The chain couples TRBV6-5 to TRBJ1-4, with 8 bases matching TRBD1. This CDR3 spans 16 amino acids. After removal of 0 bases from V and 6 bases from J, the junction contained 6 bases not matched to a gene. Germline lookup yields CDR1 MNHEY and CDR2 SVGAGI.

The V gene is TRBV19, the J gene TRBJ1-1; 7 bases agree with TRBD1. The CDR3 consists of 16 residues. V shed 2 bases, J shed 1 base, and the junction held 7 bases outside the gene matches. Germline assignment: CDR1 LNHDA and CDR2 SQIVND (reference sequence). The CDR3 sequence is CASSIQPGQPNTEAFF. CDR3 DNA: TGTGCCAGTAGTATACAACCGGGACAGCCGAACACTGAAGCTTTCTTT.

CDR3 amino acids: CASSLDARGISPLHF. CDR3 nucleotide sequence: TGCGCCAGCAGCTTGGATGCCAGGGGAATTTCACCCCTCCACTTT. The gene calls are TRBV5-1 and TRBJ1-6, with D possibly TRBD1 on 6 matching bases. V shed 0 bases and J shed 9 bases, with 13 bases lying between them. The length of the CDR3 is 15 residues. CDR1 SGHRS and CDR2 YFSETQ come from the germline V gene. Full variable domain (outside the CDR3, taken from reference TRBV5-1 and TRBJ1-6): KAGVTQTPRYLIKTRGQQVTLSCSPISGHRSVSWYQQTPGQGLQFLFEYFSETQRNKGNFPGRFSGRQFSNSRSEMNVSTLELGDSALYLCASSLDARGISPLHFGNGTRLTVT.

The chain joins TRBV2 to TRBJ1-5, with a tentative D call TRBD1 (6 bases). Trimming took off 6 bases at V and 0 bases at J, with 12 bases between the two ends. The CDR3 consists of 15 residues. The V gene's germline CDR1 is SNHLY and CDR2 FYNNEI. The CDR3 DNA reads TGTGCCAGCAGCGGGACAACCATTAGCAATCAGCCCCAGCATTTT. Its protein is CASSGTTISNQPQHF.